Below are 9 T cell receptor beta chains sequenced from a single sample in a study of tumor and adjacent non-tumor tissue in lung cancer. A modified ARM-PCR protocol with three rounds of nested PCR amplified TCRbeta. TCRdb re-called the multiplex PCR reads through MiXCR, storing one row per CDR3 protein. The sample contains 220,000 or so distinct CDR3 sequences, 71% of which appear only once. No cell sorting was done before RNA was extracted from the tissue. The sequencing sample was made of lung tumor tissue. The receptor source for this set is a man aged 55 to 70 with non-small cell lung cancer.

About this clonotype: Mismatch with germline at one junction end may stem from a read error. The rearrangement links TRBV20-1 to TRBJ1-2, with D unresolved. From germline, CDR1 is DFQATT and CDR2 SNEGSKA (reference sequence). The CDR3 is 15 amino acids. The CDR3 region is CIARVRATVNYGYTF. The CDR3 DNA reads TGCATTGCTAGAGTTCGGGCGACTGTGAACTATGGCTACACCTTC.

This clonotype appeared a few times. This sequence joins TRBV6-6 and TRBJ1-6; D possibly corresponds to TRBD1 (6 bases). Germline V gene sequence: CDR1 MNHNY, CDR2 SVGAGI (reference sequence). This CDR3 comprises 13 residues. Trimming took off 3 bases at V and 9 bases at J, with 9 bases between the two ends. The CDR3 region has the DNA TGTGCCAGCAGTTATCCGGACAGTTCACCCCTCCACTTT. As protein: CASSYPDSSPLHF.

Concerning this clonotype: Relative to the germline gene, one junction end is altered; a read error may explain this. This sequence joins TRBV6-5 and TRBJ2-3, with 7 nucleotides matching TRBD2. This CDR3 spans 14 amino acids. Per the germline V gene, CDR1 is MNHEY and CDR2 is SVGAGI. CDR3 coding DNA: TGTGCCAGCAGTTACCTAGCGGAAACAGATACGCATTATTTT. It encodes CASSYLAETDTHYF.

This chain uses TRBV20-1 with TRBJ2-5; a weak D match, TRBD2 (5 bases). V lost 5 bases, J lost 2 bases, and 12 bases lay in between. The germline gives CDR1 DFQATT, CDR2 SNEGSKA (reference sequence). There are 13 residues in the CDR3. The CDR3 nucleotides are TGCAGTGCTTTATGGGCGGGTCAAGAGACCCAGTACTTC. The encoded protein is CSALWAGQETQYF.

V and J are TRBV6-1 and TRBJ2-7; D is perhaps TRBD2 (6 bases). The CDR3 has 15 amino acids. V was clipped by 0 bases and J by 12 bases, with 21 bases between them. Germline V gives CDR1 MNHNS, CDR2 SASEGT. The CDR3 here is CASSEAGTSKNDRYF. CDR3 DNA: TGTGCCAGCAGTGAAGCGGGGACTTCTAAGAACGATCGGTACTTC.

V and J are TRBV12-3 or TRBV12-4 and TRBJ1-2; 7 bases are a match to TRBD1. J lost 4 bases, V lost 3 bases, and 8 bases had no gene match. The CDR3 covers 15 residues. The CDR3 DNA is TGTGCCAGCAGTTTGGGACAGCCTAAAGGCTATGGCTACACCTTC. This sequence encodes CASSLGQPKGYGYTF.

V and J are TRBV6-1 and TRBJ1-1, with D maybe TRBD1 (6 bases). Trimming removed 10 bases from V and 5 bases from J, with 23 bases in between. From germline, CDR1 is MNHNS and CDR2 SASEGT. This CDR3 has 15 amino acids. The CDR3, as DNA: TGTGCCATCCAGGACAGAGGCGTTGGGAGAACTGAAGCTTTCTTT. It is translated as CAIQDRGVGRTEAFF.

To note about this clonotype: Mismatch with germline at one junction end may stem from a read error. This chain joins TRBV11-1 and TRBJ2-1; 10 bases are shared with TRBD2. The V gene's germline CDR1 is SGHAT and CDR2 FQDESV (reference sequence). The CDR3 is 17 amino acids. CDR3 region: CASTLSRLAGANNEQFF. The CDR3 nucleotides are TGTGCCAGCACCTTATCTCGGCTAGCGGGAGCCAATAATGAGCAGTTCTTC.

The gene calls are TRBV6-1 and TRBJ2-1, with 10 bases that match TRBD1. CDR3 length equals 15 residues. The germline V gene encodes CDR1 MNHNS and CDR2 SASEGT. V trimming: 4 bases; J trimming: 13 bases; junction bases outside the gene matches: 13. The CDR3 coding sequence is TGTGCCAGCAGTGGGCGGACAGGGGGTAACAATAAACAGTTCTTC. Protein sequence: CASSGRTGGNNKQFF.